These T cell receptor beta chains were read from a single sample in a study of cytomegalovirus exposure and HLA in healthy donors. Sequencing was performed with immunoSEQ multiplex PCR; in TCRdb, only in-frame clones are kept and a portion is missing. The sample holds 100,000 or so clones, approximately 78% seen once. Material: PBMCs. The source is a woman between 40 and 55 years old in good health and CMV-seropositive. CDR3s leave out the opening cysteine and the closing phenylalanine or tryptophan. Fields, in order: V gene, J gene, clone size, CDR3 protein. Clone size is shown for a subset of rows, as once, few, many or a class of expanded clone.

v_call: TRBV11-3; j_call: TRBJ2-5; clone_size: -; cdr3_aa: ASSLGAGETQY
v_call: TRBV5-6; j_call: TRBJ2-1; clone_size: -; cdr3_aa: ASSLTGTSWDEQF
v_call: TRBV7-3; j_call: TRBJ2-3; clone_size: -; cdr3_aa: ASSLGGAGSTDTQY
v_call: TRBV4-2; j_call: TRBJ2-6; clone_size: -; cdr3_aa: ASSLSTSGSSSGANVLT
v_call: TRBV28; j_call: TRBJ2-7; clone_size: -; cdr3_aa: ASIPQGAIDEQY
v_call: TRBV5-5; j_call: TRBJ1-4; clone_size: -; cdr3_aa: ASSSQGTTNEKLF
v_call: TRBV5-4; j_call: TRBJ1-1; clone_size: once; cdr3_aa: AIQQGAGNTEAF
v_call: TRBV5-4; j_call: TRBJ2-6; clone_size: -; cdr3_aa: ASSSTPSGANVLT
v_call: TRBV4-3; j_call: TRBJ1-4; clone_size: -; cdr3_aa: ASSQGVNEKLF
v_call: TRBV7-9; j_call: TRBJ1-4; clone_size: -; cdr3_aa: ASSPYTTGAEEKLF
v_call: TRBV30; j_call: TRBJ1-6; clone_size: -; cdr3_aa: AWRRDRGKVSPLH
v_call: TRBV7-2; j_call: TRBJ2-4; clone_size: -; cdr3_aa: ASSLGFQVQAKNIQY
v_call: TRBV5-4; j_call: TRBJ1-1; clone_size: many; cdr3_aa: ASSSIGTGAF
v_call: TRBV18; j_call: TRBJ1-2; clone_size: once; cdr3_aa: ASSPMTQDGYT
v_call: TRBV25-1; j_call: TRBJ2-1; clone_size: -; cdr3_aa: ASGLTSGRIDEQF
v_call: TRBV5-6; j_call: TRBJ2-1; clone_size: few; cdr3_aa: ASSVGANNEQF
v_call: TRBV7-9; j_call: TRBJ2-1; clone_size: -; cdr3_aa: ASSLRAEGEQF
v_call: TRBV5-1; j_call: TRBJ2-4; clone_size: -; cdr3_aa: ASSWKGVWAKNIQY
v_call: TRBV9; j_call: TRBJ2-2; clone_size: few; cdr3_aa: ASSVGGLTGELF
v_call: TRBV7-9; j_call: TRBJ2-1; clone_size: -; cdr3_aa: ASSLDTSGLFNEQF
v_call: TRBV9; j_call: TRBJ2-3; clone_size: -; cdr3_aa: ASSVGLAASTDTQY
v_call: TRBV19; j_call: TRBJ2-2; clone_size: -; cdr3_aa: ASSASGNTGELF
v_call: TRBV7-6; j_call: TRBJ2-1; clone_size: -; cdr3_aa: ASSLGLGGNNEQF
v_call: TRBV30; j_call: TRBJ1-1; clone_size: -; cdr3_aa: AWSGGGEVAF
v_call: TRBV7-8; j_call: TRBJ2-7; clone_size: -; cdr3_aa: ASSLVTGFDEQY
v_call: TRBV19; j_call: TRBJ2-1; clone_size: -; cdr3_aa: ASSKLAGNNEQF
v_call: TRBV19; j_call: TRBJ2-3; clone_size: -; cdr3_aa: ASSLGAPDADTQY
v_call: TRBV7-6; j_call: TRBJ2-7; clone_size: -; cdr3_aa: ASSLGQGLKTYEQY
v_call: TRBV5-1; j_call: TRBJ1-4; clone_size: -; cdr3_aa: ASSLFPTGGNDEKLF
v_call: TRBV5-1; j_call: TRBJ2-2; clone_size: -; cdr3_aa: ASSSGMGEYRSATALF
v_call: TRBV5-4; j_call: TRBJ1-3; clone_size: -; cdr3_aa: ASSFLQGAISGNTIY